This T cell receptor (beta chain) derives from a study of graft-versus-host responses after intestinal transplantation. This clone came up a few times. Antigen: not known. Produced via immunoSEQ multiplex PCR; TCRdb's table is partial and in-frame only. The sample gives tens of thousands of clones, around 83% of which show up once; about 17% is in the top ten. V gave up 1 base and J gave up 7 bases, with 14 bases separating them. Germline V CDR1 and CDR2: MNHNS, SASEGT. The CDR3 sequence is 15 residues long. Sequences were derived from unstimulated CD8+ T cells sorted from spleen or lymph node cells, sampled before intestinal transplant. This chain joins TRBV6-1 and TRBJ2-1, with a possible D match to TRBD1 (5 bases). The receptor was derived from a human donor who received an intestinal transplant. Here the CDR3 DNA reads TGTGCCAGCAGTGAAGAGCAGGGATCGGGTAATGAGCAGTTCTTC. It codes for CASSEEQGSGNEQFF.